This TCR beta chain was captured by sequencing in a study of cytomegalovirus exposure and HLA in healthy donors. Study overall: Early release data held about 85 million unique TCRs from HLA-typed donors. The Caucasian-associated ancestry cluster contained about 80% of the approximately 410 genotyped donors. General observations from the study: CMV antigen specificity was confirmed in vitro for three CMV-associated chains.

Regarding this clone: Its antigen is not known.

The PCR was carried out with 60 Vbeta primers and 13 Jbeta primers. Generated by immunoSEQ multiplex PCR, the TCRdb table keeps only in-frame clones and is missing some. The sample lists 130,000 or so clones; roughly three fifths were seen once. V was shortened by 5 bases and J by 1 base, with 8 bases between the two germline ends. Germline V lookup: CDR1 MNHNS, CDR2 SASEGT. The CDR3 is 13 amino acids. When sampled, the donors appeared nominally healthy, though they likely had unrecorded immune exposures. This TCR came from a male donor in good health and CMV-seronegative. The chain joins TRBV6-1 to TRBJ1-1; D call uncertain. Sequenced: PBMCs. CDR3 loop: CASSQLRNTEAFF. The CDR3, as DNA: TGTGCCAGCAGTCAACTACGGAACACTGAAGCTTTCTTT.